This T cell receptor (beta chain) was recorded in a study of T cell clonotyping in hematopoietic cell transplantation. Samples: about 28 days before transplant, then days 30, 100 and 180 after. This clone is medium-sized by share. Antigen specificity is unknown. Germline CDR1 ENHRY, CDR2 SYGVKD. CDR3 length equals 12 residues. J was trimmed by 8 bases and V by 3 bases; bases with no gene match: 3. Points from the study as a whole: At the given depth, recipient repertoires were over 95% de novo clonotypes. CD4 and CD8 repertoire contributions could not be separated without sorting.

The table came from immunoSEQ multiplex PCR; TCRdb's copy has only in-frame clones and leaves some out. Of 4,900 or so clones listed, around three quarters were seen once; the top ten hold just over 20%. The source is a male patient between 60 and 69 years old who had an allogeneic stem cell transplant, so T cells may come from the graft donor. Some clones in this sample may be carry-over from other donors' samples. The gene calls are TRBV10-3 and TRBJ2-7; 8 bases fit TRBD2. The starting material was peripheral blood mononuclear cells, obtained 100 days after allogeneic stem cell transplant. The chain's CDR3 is CAISEAGAQQYF. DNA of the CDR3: TGTGCCATCAGTGAAGCGGGAGCCCAGCAGTACTTC.